This T cell receptor (beta chain) was found in a study of siplizumab effects on memory and regulatory T cells. Findings of the study overall: Among sequences traceable to unstimulated CD4+ memory cells, alloreactive ones were significantly reduced by siplizumab. Mappable alloreactive CD4+ clones were on average around 69% Treg-derived with siplizumab, approximately 30% in controls.

The assay covered approximately 10^5 TCR templates per sample. The repertoire was sequenced with immunoSEQ multiplex PCR; TCRdb's copy has only in-frame clones and lacks some. Here the sample spans about 27,000 clones, 75% to 85% being singletons. The CDR3 contains 14 residues. CDR1 is MNHEY and CDR2 is SMNVEV in the germline V gene (reference sequence). The V and J ends lost 6 bases and 5 bases, in that order; junction bases with no gene match: 8. Details on this clone: Its antigen remains unidentified.

This receptor was obtained from a human donor in good health. The rearrangement uses TRBV27 and TRBJ2-5, with TRBD1 identical over 8 bases. The sequencing sample was made of memory CD4+ T cells sorted from blood. This chain's CDR3 is CASRSRGRRETQYF. CDR3 DNA sequence: TGTGCCAGCAGATCCAGGGGGCGACGGGAGACCCAGTACTTC.